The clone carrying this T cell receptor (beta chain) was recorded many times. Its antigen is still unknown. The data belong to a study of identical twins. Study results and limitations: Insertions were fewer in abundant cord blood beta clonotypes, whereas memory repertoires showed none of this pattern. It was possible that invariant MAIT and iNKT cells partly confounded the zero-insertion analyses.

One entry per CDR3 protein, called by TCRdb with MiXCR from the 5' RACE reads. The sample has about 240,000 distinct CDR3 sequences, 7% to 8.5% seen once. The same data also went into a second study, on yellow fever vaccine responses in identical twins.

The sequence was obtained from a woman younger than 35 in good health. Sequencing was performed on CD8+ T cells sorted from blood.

CDR3 in DNA: TGCAGCGTTGAAGACAGTGGGAGCGGGGAGCTGTTTTTT. This gives the protein CSVEDSGSGELFF. This sequence joins TRBV29-1 and TRBJ2-2, with D possibly being TRBD2 (5 bases). The CDR3 totals 13 residues. The germline gives CDR1 SQVTM, CDR2 ANQGSEA. V lost 0 bases to trimming and J lost 7 bases, with 9 bases between them.